Described below is a single T cell receptor beta chain sequence and its context. Its antigen is undetermined. The data derive from a study of blood T cells in healthy people across ages. The CDR3 contains 13 residues. V lost 7 bases to trimming and J lost 7 bases; unmatched junction nucleotides: 7. Looked up from germline, CDR1 is SQVTM and CDR2 is ANQGSEA. Donors ranged from roughly 6 to 100 years old and were healthy Caucasians in Russia. Every sample gave at least 5 micrograms of total RNA when it was extracted. Primed by a sample-barcoded 5' primer and a J-beta primer mix, a second PCR proceeded for about 7 to 11 cycles. TCRdb redid the calling of the 5' RACE reads with MiXCR, one entry per CDR3 protein. The table records 650,000 to 950,000 distinct CDR3 sequences, more than 40% of them present only once. Study-wide points: Diversity estimated from one million T cells was considered an underestimate. Both higher diversity and more naive CD4+ cells marked long-lived donors when set against aged donors.

The source of this sequence is a man aged 55-75 years in good health. The sequenced sample was blood. This sequence joins TRBV29-1 and TRBJ2-3; 11 bases are shared with TRBD1. CDR3 loop: CSAGTGGGNTQYF. In DNA, the CDR3 is TGCAGCGCGGGGACAGGGGGAGGAAATACGCAGTATTTT.